These 19 T cell receptor beta chains originate from one sample sequenced in a study of T cell repertoires in cytomegalovirus infection (dated by TCRdb to 2018 to 2020). No antigen has been assigned to these receptors. In light of the paper, this sample's treatment or condition label describes: in vitro stimulation with specific CMV peptide epitopes to enrich CMV-specific T cells. Sequencing was carried out with an Illumina HiSeq 1500. TCRdb's own reprocessing of the public reads used fastp at Q25 and MiXCR and kept productive beta chains. Rows with one shared CDR3 protein collapse into an entry with the most common genes and DNA. The sample has some 43,000 distinct CDR3 sequences on record, over 20% of them singletons. The ten largest clonotypes hold approximately 90% of the sample. This specimen consisted of CD8+ T cells from cultured PBMCs, obtained from culture after CMV antigen stimulation. The receptors come from a human donor in good health (CMV status not recorded). Some clones in this sample may be carry-over from other donors' samples.

The sample holds a few counts of this clonotype. This chain links TRBV10-3 with TRBJ2-7; D gene ambiguous. CDR3 length: 11 amino acids. V lost 7 bases and J 10 bases, leaving 14 bases between the germline ends. Germline V gives CDR1 ENHRY, CDR2 SYGVKD. Here the CDR3 reads CAITPRKPQYF. The CDR3 coding sequence is TGTGCCATCACCCCGAGGAAACCCCAGTACTTC.

This clonotype was seen a handful of times. The chain uses TRBV7-2 and TRBJ2-1; 8 positions match TRBD2. Germline V lookup: CDR1 SGHTA, CDR2 FQGNSA. The ends lost 5 bases at V and 7 bases at J; junction bases unmatched: 13. The CDR3 runs 16 residues. CDR3 in DNA: TGTGCCAGCAGCACCGACGGGAGGGCCCTTTGGAATGAGCAGTTCTTC. Translated: CASSTDGRALWNEQFF.

A word on this clonotype: Likely a read error: the CDR3 ends without its conserved phenylalanine or tryptophan. The DNA is left out, because the CDR3 cannot be placed on it with certainty; the CDR3 is given as TCRdb lists it. The V and J genes are TRBV7-2 and TRBJ2-6; the table's D call, TRBD2, was not checked against the DNA. The germline gives CDR1 SGHTA, CDR2 FQGNSA. With termini counted, the CDR3 has 10 amino acids. The CDR3 spells CASSSPGTSG.

Details on this clonotype: A read error may be the cause here, since a much bigger clone is one base away. The chain links TRBV7-6 to TRBJ1-1, with D perhaps matching TRBD1 (5 bases). This CDR3 comprises 13 residues. CDR1 is SGHVS and CDR2 is FNYEAQ in the germline V gene. V was cut by 3 bases and J by 1 base, with 6 bases left in between. CDR3 sequence: CASSFGGNTEAFF. The DNA for the CDR3 is TGTGCCAGCAGCTTTGGGGGGAACACTGAAGCTTTCTTT. Filled out from reference TRBV7-6 and TRBJ1-1, the complete variable domain reads GAGVSQSPRYKVTKRGQDVALRCDPISGHVSLYWYRQALGQGPEFLTYFNYEAQQDKSGLPNDRFSAERPEGSISTLTIQRTEQRDSAMYRCASSFGGNTEAFFGQGTRLTVV.

The rearrangement uses TRBV19 and TRBJ2-1; maybe TRBD2 (5 bases). In germline, CDR1 is LNHDA, CDR2 SQIVND (reference sequence). The CDR3 has 13 amino acids. The V gene lost 5 bases and the J gene lost 7 bases, with 12 bases spanning the gap. The CDR3, as DNA: TGTGCCAGTAGTTACGGACTGTCGAATGAGCAGTTCTTC. Its translation: CASSYGLSNEQFF.

This clonotype was seen a handful of times. The genes are TRBV7-9 and TRBJ2-4, with TRBD2 identical over 8 bases. V shed 2 bases and J 2 bases; nucleotides not matched to a gene: 8. The CDR3 is 17 residues long. Germline V gene lookup returns CDR1 SEHNR and CDR2 FQNEAQ (reference sequence). The CDR3 region is CASSLSGGAATKNIQYF. CDR3 coding DNA: TGTGCCAGCAGCTTAAGCGGGGGAGCTGCGACCAAAAACATTCAGTACTTC.

V usage is TRBV7-9 and J usage is TRBJ1-6; D not resolved. V lost 3 bases and J 6 bases, leaving 9 bases between the germline ends. Germline lookup yields CDR1 SEHNR and CDR2 FQNEAQ (reference sequence). This CDR3 has 14 amino acids. CDR3 DNA: TGTGCCAGCAGCTTTTCGGAGTTTAATTCACCCCTCCACTTT. Its translation: CASSFSEFNSPLHF.

This clonotype was counted a single time. V usage is TRBV7-9 and J usage is TRBJ1-1; no firm D call. The germline V and J ends were trimmed by 3 bases and 10 bases, with 18 bases remaining between them. Germline CDR1 reads SEHNR; CDR2 reads FQNEAQ (reference sequence). This CDR3 is built from 14 residues. CDR3 protein: CASSFPQISFGAFF. In DNA form, the CDR3 reads TGTGCCAGCAGCTTCCCCCAGATTTCTTTTGGAGCTTTCTTT.

This clonotype was seen a handful of times. The genes are TRBV7-9 and TRBJ2-7, with a tentative D call TRBD1 (6 bases). This CDR3 region has 15 residues. Germline CDR1 reads SEHNR; CDR2 reads FQNEAQ (reference sequence). Between the trimmed V and J ends, which lost 1 base and 6 bases, there was a span of 16 bases. CDR3 amino acids: CASSLGGLGTSEQYF. CDR3 in DNA: TGTGCCAGCAGCTTAGGGGGCCTGGGGACATCCGAGCAGTACTTC.

In this sample, this clonotype turned up a few times. The chain couples TRBV11-2 to TRBJ1-2; perhaps TRBD1 as D (6 bases). Germline V CDR1 and CDR2: SGHAT, FQNNGV. Trimming removed 5 bases at V and 8 bases at J, with 12 bases between. This CDR3 comprises 12 residues. The CDR3 sequence is CASSASGAGYTF. The CDR3 nucleotides are TGTGCCAGCAGCGCGTCGGGGGCCGGCTACACCTTC.

This clonotype has only a few counts. The chain joins TRBV7-2 to TRBJ1-5; TRBD1 matches at 7 bases. Losses at the gene ends were 6 bases for V and 6 bases for J; bases not matched to a gene: 5. The CDR3 is 13 residues long. The germline gives CDR1 SGHTA, CDR2 FQGNSA. The CDR3 DNA reads TGTGCCAGCAGTATGACAGGGCCTCAGCCCCAGCATTTT. This codes for CASSMTGPQPQHF.

This clonotype was seen just once. The chain recombines TRBV25-1 with TRBJ2-3; 8 bases fit TRBD2. The germline gives CDR1 MGHDK, CDR2 SYGVNS. The trim removed 4 bases at V and 1 base at J, leaving 4 bases unmatched. The CDR3 extends over 15 amino acids. This CDR3 is CASSARAGGTDTQYF. The CDR3 nucleotides read TGTGCCAGCAGTGCCCGAGCGGGGGGCACAGATACGCAGTATTTT.

This clonotype was seen more than once but under ten times. CDR3 coding DNA: TGTGCCAGCAGCTTTGGTAGCGGGGGGCCGACAGATACGCAGTATTTT. Amino acid sequence: CASSFGSGGPTDTQYF. The genes are TRBV7-8 and TRBJ2-3; 10 nucleotides line up with TRBD2. This CDR3 is built from 16 residues. J was trimmed by 3 bases and V by 3 bases; bases with no gene match: 6. Germline values: CDR1 SGHVS, CDR2 FQNEAQ.

This clonotype was recorded many times. This chain joins TRBV4-3 and TRBJ2-5; the match to TRBD2 covers 13 bases. Germline-derived CDR1 and CDR2 are LGHNA and YSLEER. V lost 5 bases, J lost 0 bases, and 6 bases stayed unmatched. This CDR3 has 17 residues. CDR3 nucleotide sequence: TGCGCCAGCAGCACCACGACTAGCGGGAGGAACCAAGAGACCCAGTACTTC. Its protein is CASSTTTSGRNQETQYF.

This chain uses TRBV12-3 or TRBV12-4 with TRBJ1-5; no clear D. This CDR3 region has 12 residues. The V end lost 6 bases, the J end lost 2 bases, and 5 bases lay between the germline ends. CDR3 in DNA: TGTGCCAGCAGCCCGGGCAATCAGCCCCAGCATTTT. Its translation is CASSPGNQPQHF.

This clonotype has just a few counts. V is TRBV7-2 and J is TRBJ2-4; D might be TRBD1 or TRBD2, each matching 5 bases. Trimming left V 5 bases short and J 0 bases short, with 23 bases between. The CDR3 loop spans 19 amino acids. From germline, CDR1 is SGHTA and CDR2 FQGNSA. CDR3 nucleotide sequence: TGTGCCAGCAGCGCCCTGATCCCGGCAGGGAGAATAGCCAAAAACATTCAGTACTTC. Encoded protein: CASSALIPAGRIAKNIQYF.

This clonotype was observed a single time. V and J are TRBV11-2 and TRBJ1-2; 7 positions match TRBD1. Germline CDR1 SGHAT, CDR2 FQNNGV. The CDR3 spans 12 residues. V lost 6 bases, J lost 8 bases, and 6 bases stayed unmatched. The CDR3 protein is CASSSGGKGYTF. Written as DNA, the CDR3 is TGTGCCAGCAGTTCAGGGGGAAAGGGCTACACCTTC.

The chain couples TRBV7-9 to TRBJ2-3, with TRBD2 matching 8 bases. V was pared by 2 bases and J by 4 bases, with 8 bases of the junction left unmatched. The CDR3 is 16 residues long. From germline, CDR1 is SEHNR and CDR2 FQNEAQ (reference sequence). This chain's CDR3 is CASSLWSGGSPDTQYF. The CDR3 DNA reads as TGTGCCAGCAGCTTATGGTCGGGGGGGTCCCCAGATACGCAGTATTTT.

The gene calls are TRBV27 and TRBJ2-1, with D possibly being TRBD1 (6 bases). Trimming stripped 5 bases from V and 13 bases from J, with 15 bases between. CDR3 length equals 12 residues. Germline V lookup: CDR1 MNHEY, CDR2 SMNVEV (reference sequence). CDR3 in amino acids: CASSLRTGHQFF. The CDR3 DNA reads TGTGCCAGCAGTCTCCGCACAGGGCACCAGTTCTTC.